The source of this TCR beta chain is a study of blood T cell repertoires in COVID-19. Study-level background: Donors in the United States, Italy and Spain gave samples during acute or convalescent COVID-19. The analysed material was cDNA or gDNA that came from T cells, B-cell-depleted T cells, or PBMCs.

Per the authors' pipeline: Estimation of nucleated cell counts was performed using reference gene primer amplification. Sequenced by immunoSEQ multiplex PCR; TCRdb stores in-frame clones only, minus some. Clonal size and the V and J genes are those of that table, whereas D and trimming came from the DNA. The table includes about 280,000 clones, approximately 86% detected once. V was pared by 5 bases and J by 7 bases, with 7 bases of the junction left unmatched. The CDR3 totals 15 residues. Germline V gives CDR1 SGHNT, CDR2 YENEEA. Specimen: peripheral blood. This clonotype originated in a middle-aged man with active or convalescent COVID-19. The chain uses TRBV11-3 and TRBJ2-2; 10 nucleotides line up with TRBD2. CDR3 residues: CASSRTSGMVGELFF. In DNA, the CDR3 is TGTGCCAGCAGCCGTACTAGCGGGATGGTCGGGGAGCTGTTTTTT.